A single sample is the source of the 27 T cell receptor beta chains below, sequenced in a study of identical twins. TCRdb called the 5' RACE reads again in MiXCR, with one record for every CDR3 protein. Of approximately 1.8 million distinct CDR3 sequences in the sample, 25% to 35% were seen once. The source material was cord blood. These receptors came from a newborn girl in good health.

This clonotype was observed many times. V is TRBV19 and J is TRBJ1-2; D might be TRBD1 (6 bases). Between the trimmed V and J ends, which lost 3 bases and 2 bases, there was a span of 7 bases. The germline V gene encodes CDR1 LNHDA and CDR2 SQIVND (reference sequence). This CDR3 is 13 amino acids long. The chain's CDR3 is CASSIQGNYGYTF. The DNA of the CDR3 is TGTGCCAGTAGTATTCAGGGGAACTATGGCTACACCTTC.

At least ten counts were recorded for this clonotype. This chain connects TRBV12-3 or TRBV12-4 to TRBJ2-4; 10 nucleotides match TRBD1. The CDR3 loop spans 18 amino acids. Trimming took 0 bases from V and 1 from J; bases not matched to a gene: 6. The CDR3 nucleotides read TGTGCCAGCAGTTTAGCGGGACAGGGGAGAATTGCCAAAAACATTCAGTACTTC. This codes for CASSLAGQGRIAKNIQYF.

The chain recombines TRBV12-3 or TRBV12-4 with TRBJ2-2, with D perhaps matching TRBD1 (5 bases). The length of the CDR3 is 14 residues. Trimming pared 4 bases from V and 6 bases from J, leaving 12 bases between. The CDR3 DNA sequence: TGTGCCAGCAGTTCGAAACCCAGGGCCGGGGAGCTGTTTTTT. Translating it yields CASSSKPRAGELFF.

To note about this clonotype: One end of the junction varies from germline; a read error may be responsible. The CDR3 bases are TGTGCCACCAGTGACGTAGTGGAGGGAGAGTATTTT. It encodes CATSDVVEGEYF. V is TRBV10-3 and J is TRBJ2-3, with D possibly TRBD2 on 6 matching bases. Looked up from germline, CDR1 is ENHRY and CDR2 is SYGVKD. The CDR3 totals 12 residues.

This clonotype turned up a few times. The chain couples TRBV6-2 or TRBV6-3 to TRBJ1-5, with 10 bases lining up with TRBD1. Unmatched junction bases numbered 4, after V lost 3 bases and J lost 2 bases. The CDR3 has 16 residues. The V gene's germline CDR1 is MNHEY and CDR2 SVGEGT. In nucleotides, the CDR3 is TGTGCCAGCAGTTATCGGGACAGGGGAGGCAATCAGCCCCAGCATTTT. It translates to CASSYRDRGGNQPQHF.

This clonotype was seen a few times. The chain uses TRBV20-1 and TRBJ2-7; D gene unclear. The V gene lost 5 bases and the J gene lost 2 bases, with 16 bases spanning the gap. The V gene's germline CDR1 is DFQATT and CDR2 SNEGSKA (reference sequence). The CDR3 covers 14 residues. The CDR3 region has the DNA TGCAGTGCTCCGCTCGCCGGGTCCACCTACGAGCAGTACTTC. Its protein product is CSAPLAGSTYEQYF.

The CDR3 here is CSARDQDRAGYGYTF. CDR3 nucleotides: TGCAGTGCTAGAGATCAGGACAGGGCGGGCTATGGCTACACCTTC. This chain joins TRBV20-1 and TRBJ1-2; TRBD1 matches 8 bases. J lost 4 bases, V lost 0 bases, and 7 bases had no gene match. Germline-derived CDR1 and CDR2 are DFQATT and SNEGSKA (reference sequence). This CDR3 is built from 15 residues.

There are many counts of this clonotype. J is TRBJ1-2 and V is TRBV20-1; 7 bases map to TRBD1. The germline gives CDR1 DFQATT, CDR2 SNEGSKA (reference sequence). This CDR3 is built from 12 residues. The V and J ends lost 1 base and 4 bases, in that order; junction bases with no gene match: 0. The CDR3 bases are TGCAGTGCTAGAGGACAGGGCTATGGCTACACCTTC. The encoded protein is CSARGQGYGYTF.

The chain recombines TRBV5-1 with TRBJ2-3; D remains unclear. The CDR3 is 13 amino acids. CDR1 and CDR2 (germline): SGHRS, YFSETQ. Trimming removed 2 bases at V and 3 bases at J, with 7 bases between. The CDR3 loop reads CASSFAQTDTQYF. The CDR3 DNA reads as TGCGCCAGCAGCTTCGCGCAAACAGATACGCAGTATTTT.

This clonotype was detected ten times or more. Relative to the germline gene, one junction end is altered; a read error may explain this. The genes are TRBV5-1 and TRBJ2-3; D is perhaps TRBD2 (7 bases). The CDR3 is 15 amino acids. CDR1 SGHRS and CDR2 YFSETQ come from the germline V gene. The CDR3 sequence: CASSLARGGTDTQYF. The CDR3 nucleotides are TGTGCCAGCAGCTTAGCGAGGGGGGGGACAGATACGCAGTATTTT.

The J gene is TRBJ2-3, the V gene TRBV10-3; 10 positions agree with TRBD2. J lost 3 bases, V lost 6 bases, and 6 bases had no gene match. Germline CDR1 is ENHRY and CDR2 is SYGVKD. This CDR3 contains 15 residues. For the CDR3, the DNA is TGTGCCATCAGGCAAGCGGGAGGGGGGACAGATACGCAGTATTTT. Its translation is CAIRQAGGGTDTQYF.

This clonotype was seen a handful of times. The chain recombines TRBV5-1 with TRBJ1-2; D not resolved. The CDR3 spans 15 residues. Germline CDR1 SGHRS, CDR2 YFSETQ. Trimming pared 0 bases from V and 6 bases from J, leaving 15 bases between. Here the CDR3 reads CASSLALGSRDGYTF. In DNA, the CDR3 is TGCGCCAGCAGCTTGGCTTTAGGGTCGAGGGATGGCTACACCTTC. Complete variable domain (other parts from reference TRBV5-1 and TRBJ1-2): KAGVTQTPRYLIKTRGQQVTLSCSPISGHRSVSWYQQTPGQGLQFLFEYFSETQRNKGNFPGRFSGRQFSNSRSEMNVSTLELGDSALYLCASSLALGSRDGYTFGSGTRLTVV.

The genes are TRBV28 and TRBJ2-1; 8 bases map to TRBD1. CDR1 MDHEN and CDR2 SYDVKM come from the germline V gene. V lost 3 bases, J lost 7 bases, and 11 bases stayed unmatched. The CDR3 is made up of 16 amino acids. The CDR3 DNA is TGTGCCAGCAGTTTTCGGTTCAGGGGGCGTAGGAATGAGCAGTTCTTC. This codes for CASSFRFRGRRNEQFF.

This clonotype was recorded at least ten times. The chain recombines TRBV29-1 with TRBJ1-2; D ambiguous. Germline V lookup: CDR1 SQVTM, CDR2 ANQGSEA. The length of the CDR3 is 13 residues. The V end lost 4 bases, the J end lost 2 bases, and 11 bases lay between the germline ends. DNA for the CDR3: TGCAGCGTTGTGACGGGTAGAAACTATGGCTACACCTTC. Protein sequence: CSVVTGRNYGYTF.

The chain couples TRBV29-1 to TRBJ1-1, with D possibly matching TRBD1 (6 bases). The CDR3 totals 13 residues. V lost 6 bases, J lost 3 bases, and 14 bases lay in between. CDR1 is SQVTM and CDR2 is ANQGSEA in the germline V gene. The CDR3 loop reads CSVQGRSDTEAFF. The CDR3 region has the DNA TGCAGCGTCCAGGGGCGGTCGGACACTGAAGCTTTCTTT.

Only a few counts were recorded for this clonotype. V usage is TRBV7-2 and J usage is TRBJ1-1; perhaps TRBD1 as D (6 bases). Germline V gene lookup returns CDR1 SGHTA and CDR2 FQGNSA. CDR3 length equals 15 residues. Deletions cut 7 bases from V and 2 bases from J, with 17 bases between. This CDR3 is CASTQAQGLNTEAFF. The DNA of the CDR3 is TGTGCCAGCACCCAGGCACAGGGATTAAACACTGAAGCTTTCTTT.

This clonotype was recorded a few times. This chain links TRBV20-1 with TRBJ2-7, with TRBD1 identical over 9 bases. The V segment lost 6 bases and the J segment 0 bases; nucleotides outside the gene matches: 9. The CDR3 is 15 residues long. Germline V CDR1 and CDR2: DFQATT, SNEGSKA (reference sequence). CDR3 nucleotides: TGCAGTGCCCAGGACAGGGGATGGTACTCCTACGAGCAGTACTTC. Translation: CSAQDRGWYSYEQYF.

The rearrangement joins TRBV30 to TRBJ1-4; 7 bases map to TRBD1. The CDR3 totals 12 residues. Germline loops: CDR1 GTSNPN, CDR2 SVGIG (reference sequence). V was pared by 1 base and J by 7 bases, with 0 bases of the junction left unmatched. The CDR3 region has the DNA TGTGCCTGGAGTGGACAGGGTGAAAAACTGTTTTTT. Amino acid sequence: CAWSGQGEKLFF. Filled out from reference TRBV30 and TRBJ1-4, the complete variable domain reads SQTIHQWPATLVQPVGSPLSLECTVEGTSNPNLYWYRQAAGRGLQLLFYSVGIGQISSEVPQNLSASRPQDRQFILSSKKLLLSDSGFYLCAWSGQGEKLFFGSGTQLSVL.

In nucleotides, the CDR3 is TGTGCCAGCAGACGCCACAGAAGGAACACTGAAGCTTTCTTT. Its protein product is CASRRHRRNTEAFF. J is TRBJ1-1 and V is TRBV6-5; D unresolved. The CDR3 sequence is 14 residues long. CDR1 and CDR2 from the germline V gene are MNHEY and SVGAGI. The V gene lost 6 bases and the J gene lost 1 base, with 12 bases spanning the gap.

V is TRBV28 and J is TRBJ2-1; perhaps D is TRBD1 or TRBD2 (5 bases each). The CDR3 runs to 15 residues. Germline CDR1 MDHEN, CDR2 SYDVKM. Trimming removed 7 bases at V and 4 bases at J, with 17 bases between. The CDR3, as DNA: TGTGCCAGCAACTATCCCGGGGCCCGATACAATGAGCAGTTCTTC. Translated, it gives CASNYPGARYNEQFF.

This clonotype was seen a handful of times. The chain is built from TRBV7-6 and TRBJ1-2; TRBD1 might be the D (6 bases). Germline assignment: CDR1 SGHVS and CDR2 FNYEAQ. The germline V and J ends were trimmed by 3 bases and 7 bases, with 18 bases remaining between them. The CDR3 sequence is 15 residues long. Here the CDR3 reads CASSFDTGRRGGYTF. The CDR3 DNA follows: TGTGCCAGCAGCTTTGATACAGGGAGAAGGGGTGGCTACACCTTC.

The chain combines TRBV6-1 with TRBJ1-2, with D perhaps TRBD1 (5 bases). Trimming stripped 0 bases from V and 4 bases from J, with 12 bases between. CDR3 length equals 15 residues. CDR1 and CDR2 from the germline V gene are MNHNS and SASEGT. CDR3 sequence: CASSEAQGLGYGYTF. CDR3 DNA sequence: TGTGCCAGCAGTGAAGCGCAGGGTTTAGGCTATGGCTACACCTTC.

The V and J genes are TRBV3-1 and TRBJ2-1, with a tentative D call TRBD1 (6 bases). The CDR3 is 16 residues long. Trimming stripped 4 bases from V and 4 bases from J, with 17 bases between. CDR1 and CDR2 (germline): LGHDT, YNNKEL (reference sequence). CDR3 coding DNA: TGTGCCAGCAGCCCGTCACAGGGTCGGAGGTACAATGAGCAGTTCTTC. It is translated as CASSPSQGRRYNEQFF.

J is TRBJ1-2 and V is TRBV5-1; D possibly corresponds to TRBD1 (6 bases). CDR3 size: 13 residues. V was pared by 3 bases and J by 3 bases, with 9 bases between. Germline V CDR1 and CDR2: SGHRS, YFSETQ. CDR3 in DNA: TGCGCCAGCAGCTACAGGGTGGACTATGGCTACACCTTC. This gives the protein CASSYRVDYGYTF.

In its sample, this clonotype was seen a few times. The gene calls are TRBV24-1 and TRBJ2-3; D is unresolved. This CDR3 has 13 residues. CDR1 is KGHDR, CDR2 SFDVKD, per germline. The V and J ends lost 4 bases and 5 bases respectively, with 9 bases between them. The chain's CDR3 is CATSESVVDTQYF. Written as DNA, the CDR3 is TGTGCCACCAGTGAGTCAGTGGTAGATACGCAGTATTTT.

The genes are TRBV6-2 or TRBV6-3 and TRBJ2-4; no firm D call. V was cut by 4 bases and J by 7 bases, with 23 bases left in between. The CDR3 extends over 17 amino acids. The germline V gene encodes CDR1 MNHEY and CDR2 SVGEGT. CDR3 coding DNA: TGTGCCAGCAGTTCCTCCCCCCCGACTGGCGGTTTCAACATTCAGTACTTC. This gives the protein CASSSSPPTGGFNIQYF.

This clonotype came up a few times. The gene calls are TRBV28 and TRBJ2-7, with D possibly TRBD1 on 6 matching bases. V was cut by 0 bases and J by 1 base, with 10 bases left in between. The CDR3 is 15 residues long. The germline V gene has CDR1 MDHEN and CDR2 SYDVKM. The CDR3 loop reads CASSLWGADSYEQYF. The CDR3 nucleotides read TGTGCCAGCAGTTTATGGGGGGCTGATTCCTACGAGCAGTACTTC.